The 9 T cell receptor beta chains in this list originate from one sample, sequenced in a study of CD4+ T cells in melanoma (dated by TCRdb to 2022 to 2024). The library relied on the immunoSEQ multiplex PCR assay. TCRdb retrieved this table from immuneACCESS and kept in-frame rearrangements only. Not all clones are present; in checked studies, unresolved V genes account for under half, and no reason is known for the remainder. For this sample there are fewer than 15,000 clones; approximately 88% appear just once. The ten largest make up roughly 6.6% of the sample. The sample consisted of cells from a culture (not recorded whether cultured in vitro). The origin of the receptors is a human donor with melanoma.

The chain carries TRBV15 and TRBJ2-2, with D unresolved. CDR3 length: 13 amino acids. Trimming took off 3 bases at V and 10 bases at J, with 12 bases between the two ends. Germline assignment: CDR1 LNHNV and CDR2 YYDKDF (reference sequence). The CDR3 protein is CATSSANVLELFF. CDR3 DNA sequence: TGTGCCACCAGCAGCGCGAATGTATTGGAGCTGTTTTTT.

The chain couples TRBV6-6 to TRBJ1-1; D may be TRBD1 (6 bases). There are 15 residues in the CDR3. CDR1 is MNHNY, CDR2 SVGAGI, per germline (reference sequence). Trimming took 5 bases from V and 7 from J, leaving 20 bases between them. The CDR3 loop is CASSDTGISTGEAFF. In nucleotides, the CDR3 is TGTGCCAGCAGTGATACAGGGATATCGACCGGTGAAGCTTTCTTT.

The rearrangement uses TRBV2 and TRBJ1-1; D unresolved. Trimming cost V 6 bases and J 5 bases, with 7 bases left between them. Germline lookup yields CDR1 SNHLY and CDR2 FYNNEI. CDR3 length: 11 amino acids. The CDR3 here is CASRGKTEAFF. CDR3 sequence (DNA): TGTGCCAGCAGAGGTAAAACTGAAGCTTTCTTT.

This rearrangement joins TRBV4-2 to TRBJ1-4, with a weak D call TRBD1 (5 bases). CDR1 is LGHNA, CDR2 YNFKEQ, per germline. V dropped 1 base and J dropped 7 bases, with 22 bases sitting between them. The CDR3 runs 18 residues. CDR3 sequence (DNA): TGTGCCAGCAGCCAAGTTTGGGTCAGGGAGGGACGGGGTGAAAAACTGTTTTTT. Protein: CASSQVWVREGRGEKLFF.

CDR3 protein: CATLRATQETQYF. The CDR3 bases are TGTGCCACCCTCCGCGCTACTCAAGAGACCCAGTACTTC. The chain couples TRBV6-4 to TRBJ2-5; the D is unclear. The germline V gene encodes CDR1 MRHNA and CDR2 SNTAGT. The CDR3 has 13 amino acids. Between the trimmed V and J ends, which lost 10 bases and 2 bases, there was a span of 14 bases.

This chain connects TRBV19 to TRBJ1-1; 8 nucleotides align to TRBD1. The germline gives CDR1 LNHDA, CDR2 SQIVND (reference sequence). This CDR3 is 13 amino acids long. The junction had 1 base not matched to a gene; V was cut back by 3 bases and J by 4 bases. CDR3 sequence reads: CASSIQGATEAFF. The CDR3 DNA follows: TGTGCCAGTAGTATTCAGGGGGCCACTGAAGCTTTCTTT.

This chain connects TRBV28 to TRBJ1-5; D possibly corresponds to TRBD1 (6 bases). Germline CDR1 MDHEN, CDR2 SYDVKM. V lost 7 bases and J 3 bases, leaving 13 bases between the germline ends. The CDR3 consists of 14 residues. The CDR3 nucleotides are TGTGCCAGCATTAGCCAGGGGACCAATCAGCCCCAGCATTTT. Amino acids: CASISQGTNQPQHF.

V and J are TRBV7-3 and TRBJ2-2; 8 bases map to TRBD2. This CDR3 has 16 amino acids. Germline CDR1 is SGHTA and CDR2 is FQGTGA. With 4 bases clipped from V and 4 bases from J, the junction kept 8 bases outside the gene matches. CDR3 residues: CASSSGRGGPTGELFF. CDR3 in DNA: TGTGCCAGCAGCTCTGGTCGGGGGGGCCCCACCGGGGAGCTGTTTTTT.

This chain links TRBV9 with TRBJ2-7; TRBD1 matches at 10 bases. Losses at the gene ends were 2 bases for V and 2 bases for J; bases not matched to a gene: 4. The germline CDR1 and CDR2 sequences are SGDLS and YYNGEE. The length of the CDR3 is 15 residues. CDR3 sequence: CASSVSGTGAYEQYF. The CDR3 region has the DNA TGTGCCAGCAGCGTCTCCGGGACAGGGGCCTACGAGCAGTACTTC.